This T cell receptor beta chain was found in a study of T cells after yellow fever vaccination. Overall study results and limits: The appearance of a small share of clonotypes in both CD4 and CD8 compartments was observed.

This clonotype has just a few counts. Its antigen is unknown. Germline is not matched at one junction end, which may reflect a read error. TCRdb reprocessed the 5' RACE reads with MiXCR, giving one entry per CDR3 protein. The sample has roughly 350,000 distinct CDR3 sequences, about 4% seen once; the top ten hold 20% to 25%. The receptor was isolated from a man aged 18 to 30 who received the YFV17D yellow fever vaccine. The material sequenced was PBMCs, taken 5 days after the yellow fever booster vaccination.

The CDR3 DNA reads TGTGCCAGCAGCCCTAGAGGCCAACAGACCCAGTACTTC. Its translation is CASSPRGQQTQYF. The chain couples TRBV7-2 to TRBJ2-5; D is ambiguous. The CDR3 consists of 13 residues. Germline V gene sequence: CDR1 SGHTA, CDR2 FQGNSA.